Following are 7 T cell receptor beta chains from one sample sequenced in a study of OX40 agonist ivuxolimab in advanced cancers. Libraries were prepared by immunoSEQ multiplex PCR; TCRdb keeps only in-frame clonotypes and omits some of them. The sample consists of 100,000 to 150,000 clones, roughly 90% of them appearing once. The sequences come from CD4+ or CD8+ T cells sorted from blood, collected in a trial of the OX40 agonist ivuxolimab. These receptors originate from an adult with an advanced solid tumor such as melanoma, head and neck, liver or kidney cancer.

CDR3 region: CASSPSGAAGQPQHF. As DNA, the CDR3 is TGTGCCAGCTCACCATCGGGAGCAGCAGGACAGCCCCAGCATTTT. J is TRBJ1-5 and V is TRBV18; D unclear. The germline V gene encodes CDR1 KGHSH and CDR2 LQKENI. Trimming took 2 bases from V and 7 from J, leaving 15 bases between them. The length of the CDR3 is 15 residues.

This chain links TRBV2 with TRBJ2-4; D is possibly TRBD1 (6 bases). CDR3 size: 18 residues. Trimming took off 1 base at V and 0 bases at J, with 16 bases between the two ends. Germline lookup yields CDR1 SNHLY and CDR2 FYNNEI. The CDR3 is CASSEGTASPLAKNIQYF. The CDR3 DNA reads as TGTGCCAGCAGTGAAGGGACAGCATCACCGTTAGCCAAAAACATTCAGTACTTC.

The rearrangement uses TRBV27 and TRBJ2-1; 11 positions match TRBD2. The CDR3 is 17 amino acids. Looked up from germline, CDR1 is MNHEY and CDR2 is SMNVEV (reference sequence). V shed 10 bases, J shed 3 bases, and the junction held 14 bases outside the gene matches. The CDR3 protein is CATNPFPGLADYNEQFF. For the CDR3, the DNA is TGTGCCACCAATCCGTTCCCGGGACTAGCGGACTACAATGAGCAGTTCTTC.

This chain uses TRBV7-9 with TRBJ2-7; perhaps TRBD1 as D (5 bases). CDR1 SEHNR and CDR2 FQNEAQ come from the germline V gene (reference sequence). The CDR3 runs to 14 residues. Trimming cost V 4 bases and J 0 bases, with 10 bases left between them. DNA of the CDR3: TGTGCCAGCAGCTCCCAGGGAAGCTCCTACGAGCAGTACTTC. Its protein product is CASSSQGSSYEQYF.

CDR3: CASSPRDRPHLVFF. CDR3 DNA: TGCGCCAGCAGCCCCCGGGACAGACCACATCTGGTGTTTTTT. V gene TRBV4-1 combines with J gene TRBJ1-4; the match to TRBD1 covers 7 bases. Germline-derived CDR1 and CDR2 are MGHRA and YSYEKL. V gave up 4 bases and J gave up 15 bases; unmatched junction bases: 14. CDR3 length: 14 residues.

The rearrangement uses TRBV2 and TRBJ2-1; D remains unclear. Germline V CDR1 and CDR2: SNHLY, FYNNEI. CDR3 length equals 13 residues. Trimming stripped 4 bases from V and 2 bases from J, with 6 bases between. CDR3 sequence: CASSGAAYNEQFF. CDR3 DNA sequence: TGTGCCAGCAGTGGGGCAGCCTACAATGAGCAGTTCTTC.

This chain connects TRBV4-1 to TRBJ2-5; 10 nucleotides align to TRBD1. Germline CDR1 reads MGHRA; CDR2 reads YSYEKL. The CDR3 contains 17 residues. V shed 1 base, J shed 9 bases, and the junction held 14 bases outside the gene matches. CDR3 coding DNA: TGCGCCAGCAGCCAAGCTTCGGCGGGACAGGGGACCGGGGCCCAGTACTTC. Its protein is CASSQASAGQGTGAQYF.